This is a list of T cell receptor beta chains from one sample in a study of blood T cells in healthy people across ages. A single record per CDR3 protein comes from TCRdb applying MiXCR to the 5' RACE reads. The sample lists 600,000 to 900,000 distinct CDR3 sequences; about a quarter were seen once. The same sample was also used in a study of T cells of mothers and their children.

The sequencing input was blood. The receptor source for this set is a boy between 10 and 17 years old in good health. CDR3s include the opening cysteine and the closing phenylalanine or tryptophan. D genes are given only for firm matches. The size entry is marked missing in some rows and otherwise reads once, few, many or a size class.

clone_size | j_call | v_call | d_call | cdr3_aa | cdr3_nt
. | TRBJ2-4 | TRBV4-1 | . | CASSQAKGSLKNIQYF | TGCGCCAGCAGCCAAGCCAAAGGCTCCCTCAAAAACATTCAGTACTTC
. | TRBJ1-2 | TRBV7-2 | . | CASSLEARGNYGYTF | TGTGCCAGCAGCTTAGAGGCTCGCGGGAACTATGGCTACACCTTC
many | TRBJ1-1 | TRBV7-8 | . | CASPKGGGEPLTMNTEAFF | TGTGCCAGCCCCAAGGGTGGGGGGGAGCCGCTAACCATGAACACTGAAGCTTTCTTT
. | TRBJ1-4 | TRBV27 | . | CASGPRASYNEKLFF | TGTGCCAGCGGCCCCCGGGCCAGCTATAATGAAAAACTGTTTTTT
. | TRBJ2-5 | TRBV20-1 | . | CSVTRGAEETQYF | TGCAGCGTCACTCGGGGGGCCGAGGAGACCCAGTACTTC
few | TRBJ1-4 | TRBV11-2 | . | CASSLTREKLFF | TGTGCCAGCAGCTTAACTAGGGAAAAACTGTTTTTT
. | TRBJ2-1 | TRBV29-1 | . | CSVIVGSYNEQFF | TGCAGCGTCATAGTGGGATCCTACAATGAGCAGTTCTTC
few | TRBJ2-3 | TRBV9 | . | CASSARGLSGADTQYF | TGTGCCAGCAGCGCCAGGGGACTCTCCGGGGCAGATACGCAGTATTTT
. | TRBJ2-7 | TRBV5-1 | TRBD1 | CASSLGFRGQSYEQYF | TGCGCCAGCAGCTTAGGCTTCAGGGGGCAATCCTACGAGCAGTACTTC
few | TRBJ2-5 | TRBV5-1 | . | CASSSYGTQEGETQYF | TGCGCCAGCAGCTCCTACGGGACTCAGGAGGGCGAGACCCAGTACTTC
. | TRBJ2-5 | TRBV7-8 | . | CASSSTILGETQYF | TGTGCCAGCAGTTCGACCATCTTGGGGGAGACCCAGTACTTC
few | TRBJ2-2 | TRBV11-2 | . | CASSLESGELFF | TGTGCCAGCAGCTTGGAAAGCGGGGAGCTGTTTTTT
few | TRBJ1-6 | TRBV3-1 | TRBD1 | CASSVHRGSNSPLHF | TGTGCCAGCAGCGTCCACAGGGGGAGTAATTCACCCCTCCACTTT
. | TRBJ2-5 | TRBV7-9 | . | CASSPTQFQETQYF | TGTGCCAGCAGCCCCACCCAGTTTCAAGAGACCCAGTACTTC
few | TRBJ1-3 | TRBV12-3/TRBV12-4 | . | CASSLHERDKGNTICF | TGTGCCAGCAGTTTACACGAGCGAGACAAGGGAAACACCATATGTTTT
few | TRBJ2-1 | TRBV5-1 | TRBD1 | CASSTGTAYNEQFF | TGCGCCAGCAGCACCGGGACAGCCTACAATGAGCAGTTCTTC
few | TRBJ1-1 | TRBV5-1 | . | CASSFGTLNTEAFF | TGCGCCAGCAGCTTTGGGACTTTGAACACTGAAGCTTTCTTT
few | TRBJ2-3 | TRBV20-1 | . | CSARGGTQYF | TGCAGTGCTAGAGGCGGTACGCAGTATTTT
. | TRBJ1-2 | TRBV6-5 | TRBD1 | CASSLGQDWGYGYTF | TGTGCCAGCAGTCTGGGACAGGATTGGGGCTATGGCTACACCTTC
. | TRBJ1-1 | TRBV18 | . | CASSPITLRETEAFF | TGTGCCAGCTCACCGATAACGTTACGGGAGACTGAAGCTTTCTTT
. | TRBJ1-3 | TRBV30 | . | CAWSVFQGSIPFSGNTIYF | TGTGCCTGGAGTGTATTTCAGGGGTCCATTCCCTTCTCTGGAAACACCATATATTTT
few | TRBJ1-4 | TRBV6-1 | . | CASIGTTTNEKLFF | TGTGCCAGCATTGGGACGACAACTAATGAAAAACTGTTTTTT
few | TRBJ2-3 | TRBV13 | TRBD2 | CASSLGTSGLNTQYF | TGTGCCAGCAGCCTTGGGACTAGCGGGTTGAATACGCAGTATTTT
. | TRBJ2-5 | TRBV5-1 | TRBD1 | CASSTNPRGRETQYF | TGCGCCAGCAGCACAAACCCCAGGGGGCGGGAGACCCAGTACTTC
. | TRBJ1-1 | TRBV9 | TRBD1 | CASSLTGTANTEAFF | TGTGCCAGCAGTCTTACCGGGACAGCGAACACTGAAGCTTTCTTT
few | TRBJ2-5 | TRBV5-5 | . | CASSLVALQETQYF | TGTGCCAGCAGCTTGGTGGCGTTACAAGAGACCCAGTACTTC
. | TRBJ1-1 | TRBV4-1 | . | CASSHPLRGGMNTEAFF | TGCGCCAGCAGCCATCCACTCAGGGGCGGGATGAACACTGAAGCTTTCTTT
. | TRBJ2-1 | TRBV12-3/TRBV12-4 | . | CANSLGFLKGEQFF | TGTGCCAACAGTTTGGGTTTTCTTAAGGGTGAGCAGTTCTTC
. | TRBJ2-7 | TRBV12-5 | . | CASGLALTGSHEQYF | TGTGCTAGTGGTTTAGCCCTCACAGGGTCCCACGAGCAGTACTTC
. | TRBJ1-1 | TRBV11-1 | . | CASSLARTDNTEAFF | TGTGCCAGCAGCTTAGCAAGGACAGACAACACTGAAGCTTTCTTT
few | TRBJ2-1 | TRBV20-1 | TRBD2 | CSAVRTSGGGFF | TGCAGTGCTGTAAGGACTAGCGGGGGGGGGTTCTTC
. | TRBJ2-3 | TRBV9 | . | CASSVGIGPQRDTQYF | TGTGCCAGCAGCGTAGGCATTGGGCCCCAAAGAGATACGCAGTATTTT
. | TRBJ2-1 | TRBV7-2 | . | CASSLAGGYAYNEQFF | TGTGCCAGCAGCTTAGCCGGAGGGTACGCCTACAATGAGCAGTTCTTC
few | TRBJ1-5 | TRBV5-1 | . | CASSPRGTEPQHF | TGCGCCAGCAGCCCGAGGGGTACGGAGCCCCAGCATTTT
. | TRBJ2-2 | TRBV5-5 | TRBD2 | CASSPQTSGGIGELFF | TGTGCCAGCAGCCCACAAACTAGCGGGGGGATCGGGGAGCTGTTTTTT
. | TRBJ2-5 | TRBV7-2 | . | CASSFRGVAETQYF | TGTGCCAGCAGCTTCAGGGGGGTAGCGGAGACCCAGTACTTC
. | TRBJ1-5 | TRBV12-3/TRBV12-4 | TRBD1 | CASSFRVGGQGPYRNQPQHF | TGTGCCAGCAGTTTTCGGGTCGGGGGACAGGGACCTTATCGCAATCAGCCCCAGCATTTT
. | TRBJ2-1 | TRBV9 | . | CASSVFSGAVGGEQFF | TGTGCCAGCAGCGTATTCTCAGGGGCAGTTGGAGGTGAGCAGTTCTTC
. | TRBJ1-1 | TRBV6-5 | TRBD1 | CASSYTALNARGLTSNTEAFF | TGTGCCAGCAGTTACACCGCCTTAAACGCGAGGGGGCTGACATCGAACACTGAAGCTTTCTTT
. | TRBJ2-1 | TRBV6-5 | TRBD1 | CASSYYGTGNEQFF | TGTGCCAGCAGTTACTACGGGACAGGTAATGAGCAGTTCTTC
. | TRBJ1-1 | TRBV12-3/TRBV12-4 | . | CASNPSSATEAFF | TGTGCCAGCAACCCGTCCAGTGCCACTGAAGCTTTCTTT
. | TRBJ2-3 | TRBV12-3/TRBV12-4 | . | CASSSLQGDTQYF | TGTGCCAGCAGTTCACTCCAGGGGGATACGCAGTATTTT
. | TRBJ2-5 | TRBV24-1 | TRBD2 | CATSDLTPTSGGNQETQYF | TGTGCCACCAGTGATTTGACGCCAACTAGCGGGGGGAACCAAGAGACCCAGTACTTC
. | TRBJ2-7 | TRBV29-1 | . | CSVSSTGYEQYF | TGCAGCGTGTCTTCGACAGGCTACGAGCAGTACTTC
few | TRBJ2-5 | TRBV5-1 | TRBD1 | CASSRGQAQETQYF | TGCGCCAGCAGCCGGGGACAGGCCCAAGAGACCCAGTACTTC
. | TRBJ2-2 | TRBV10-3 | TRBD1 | CAIRTGDRNTGELFF | TGTGCCATCAGGACAGGGGACCGGAACACCGGGGAGCTGTTTTTT
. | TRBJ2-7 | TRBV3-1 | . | CASSQDSSALSSYEQYF | TGTGCCAGCAGCCAAGATAGCAGCGCCCTAAGCTCCTACGAGCAGTACTTC
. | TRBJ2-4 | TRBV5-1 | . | CASREDPAKNIQYF | TGCGCCAGCCGTGAGGACCCGGCCAAAAACATTCAGTACTTC
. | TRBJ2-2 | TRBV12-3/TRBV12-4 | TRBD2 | CASSLGRGGISGELFF | TGTGCCAGCAGTTTAGGGCGCGGGGGAATATCCGGGGAGCTGTTTTTT
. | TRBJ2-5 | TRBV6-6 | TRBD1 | CASSYGDRDQETQYF | TGTGCCAGCAGTTACGGGGACAGGGACCAAGAGACCCAGTACTTC
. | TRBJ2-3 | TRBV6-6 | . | CASIPHPRGADTQYF | TGTGCCAGCATCCCTCATCCGAGAGGGGCAGATACGCAGTATTTT
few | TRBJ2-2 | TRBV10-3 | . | CAISRDGAPAGELFF | TGTGCCATCAGCCGGGACGGAGCTCCCGCCGGGGAGCTGTTTTTT
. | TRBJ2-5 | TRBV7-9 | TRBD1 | CASSTGQGDETQYF | TGTGCCAGCAGCACGGGACAGGGGGATGAGACCCAGTACTTC
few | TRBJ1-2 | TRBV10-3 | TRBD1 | CAISESKQGADYGYTF | TGTGCCATCAGTGAGTCGAAACAGGGGGCAGACTATGGCTACACCTTC